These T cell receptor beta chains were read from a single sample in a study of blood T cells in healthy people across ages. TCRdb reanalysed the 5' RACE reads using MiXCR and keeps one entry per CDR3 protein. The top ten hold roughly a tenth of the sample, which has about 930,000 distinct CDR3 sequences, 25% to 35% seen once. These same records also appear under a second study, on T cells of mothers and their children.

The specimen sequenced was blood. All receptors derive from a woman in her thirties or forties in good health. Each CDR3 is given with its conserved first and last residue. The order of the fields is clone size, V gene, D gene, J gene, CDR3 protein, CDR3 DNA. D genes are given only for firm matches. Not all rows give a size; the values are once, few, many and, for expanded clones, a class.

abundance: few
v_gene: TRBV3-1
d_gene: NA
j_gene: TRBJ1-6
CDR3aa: CASSQPGLTADNSPLHF
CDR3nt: TGTGCCAGCAGCCAACCCGGTCTGACAGCGGATAATTCACCCCTCCACTTT

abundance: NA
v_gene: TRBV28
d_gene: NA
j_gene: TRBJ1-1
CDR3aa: CASTFDREAFF
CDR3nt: TGTGCCAGCACCTTCGACAGAGAAGCTTTCTTT

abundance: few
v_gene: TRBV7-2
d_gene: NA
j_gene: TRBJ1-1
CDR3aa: CASSYGSGKAFF
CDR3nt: TGTGCCAGCAGCTACGGCAGCGGGAAAGCTTTCTTT

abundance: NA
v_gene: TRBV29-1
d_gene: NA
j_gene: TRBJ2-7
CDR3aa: CSVRVSRDGSYEQYF
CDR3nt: TGCAGCGTGAGGGTAAGCCGGGACGGTTCCTACGAGCAGTACTTC

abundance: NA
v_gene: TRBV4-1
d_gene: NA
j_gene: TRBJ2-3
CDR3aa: CASSDRRLTDTQYF
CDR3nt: TGCGCCAGCAGCGACCGGCGGCTCACAGATACGCAGTATTTT

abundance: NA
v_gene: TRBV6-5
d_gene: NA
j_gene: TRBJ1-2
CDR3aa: CASRNGPDGYTF
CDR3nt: TGTGCCAGCAGGAACGGGCCCGATGGCTACACCTTC

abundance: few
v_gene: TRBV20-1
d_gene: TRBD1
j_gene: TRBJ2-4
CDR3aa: CSASEIRGAKNIQYF
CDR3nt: TGCAGTGCTAGTGAGATCAGGGGGGCCAAAAACATTCAGTACTTC

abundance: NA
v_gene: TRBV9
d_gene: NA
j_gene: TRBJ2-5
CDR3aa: CASSVAPGEAQYF
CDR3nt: TGTGCCAGCAGCGTAGCTCCGGGGGAGGCCCAGTACTTC

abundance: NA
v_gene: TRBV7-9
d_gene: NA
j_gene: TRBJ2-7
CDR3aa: CASSGVGEQYF
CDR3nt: TGTGCCAGCAGCGGAGTGGGCGAGCAGTACTTC

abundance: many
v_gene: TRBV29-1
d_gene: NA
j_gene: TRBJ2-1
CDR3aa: CSDQEPGSSYNEQFF
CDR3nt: TGCAGCGATCAGGAACCGGGGAGCTCCTACAATGAGCAGTTCTTC

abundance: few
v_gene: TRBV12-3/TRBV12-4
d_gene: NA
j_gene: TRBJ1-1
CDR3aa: CASSLSRTVINTEAFF
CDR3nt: TGTGCCAGCAGCCTCTCCCGGACAGTCATCAACACTGAAGCTTTCTTT

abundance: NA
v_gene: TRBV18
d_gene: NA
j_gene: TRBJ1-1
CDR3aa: CASSRTPGLLNTEAFF
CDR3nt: TGTGCCAGCTCACGTACCCCTGGGCTATTGAACACTGAAGCTTTCTTT

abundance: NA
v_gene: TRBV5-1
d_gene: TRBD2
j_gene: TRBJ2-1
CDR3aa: CASSLGAGGFYNEQFF
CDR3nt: TGCGCCAGCAGCTTGGGAGCGGGGGGCTTCTACAATGAGCAGTTCTTC

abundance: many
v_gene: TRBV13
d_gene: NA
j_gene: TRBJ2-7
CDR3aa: CASSLAGRQFYEQYF
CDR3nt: TGTGCCAGCAGCTTAGCGGGTAGACAGTTCTACGAGCAGTACTTC

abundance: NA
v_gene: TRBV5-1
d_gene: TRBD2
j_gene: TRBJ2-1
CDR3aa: CASSTGLARAYNEQFF
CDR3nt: TGCGCCAGCAGCACGGGACTAGCCAGGGCCTACAATGAGCAGTTCTTC

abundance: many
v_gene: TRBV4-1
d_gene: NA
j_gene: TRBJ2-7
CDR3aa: CASSQDARTSRPYEQYF
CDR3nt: TGCGCCAGCAGCCAAGATGCGCGAACATCTCGCCCCTACGAGCAGTACTTC

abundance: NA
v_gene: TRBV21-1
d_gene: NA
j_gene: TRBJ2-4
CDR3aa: CASSHTSGGCVKNIQYF
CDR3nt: TGTGCCAGCAGCCATACTAGCGGGGGTTGTGTCAAAAACATTCAGTACTTC

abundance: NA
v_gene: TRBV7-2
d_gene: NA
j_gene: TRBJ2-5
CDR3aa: CASSGRAGEETQYF
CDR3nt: TGTGCCAGCAGCGGACGGGCAGGGGAAGAGACCCAGTACTTC

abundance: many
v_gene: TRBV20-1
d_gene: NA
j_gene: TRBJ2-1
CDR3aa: CSASLGTPTNEQFF
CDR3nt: TGCAGTGCTTCCCTGGGGACACCTACTAATGAGCAGTTCTTC

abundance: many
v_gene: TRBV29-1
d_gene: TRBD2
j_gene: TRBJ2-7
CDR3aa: CSVAGGTFVSEQYF
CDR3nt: TGCAGCGTTGCGGGAGGGACCTTTGTGAGCGAGCAGTACTTC

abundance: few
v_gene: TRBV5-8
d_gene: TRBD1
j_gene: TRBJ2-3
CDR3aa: CASSWDRGTDTQYF
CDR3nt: TGTGCCAGCAGCTGGGACAGGGGCACAGATACGCAGTATTTT

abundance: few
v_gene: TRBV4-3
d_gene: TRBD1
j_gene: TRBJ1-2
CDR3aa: CASSQAGTGDRSYTF
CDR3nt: TGCGCCAGCAGCCAAGCCGGGACAGGGGACAGGAGCTACACCTTC

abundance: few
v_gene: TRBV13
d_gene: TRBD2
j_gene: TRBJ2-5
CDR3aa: CASSQGLAEPDLFQTQYF
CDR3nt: TGTGCCAGCAGCCAGGGACTAGCGGAACCCGATCTCTTTCAGACCCAGTACTTC

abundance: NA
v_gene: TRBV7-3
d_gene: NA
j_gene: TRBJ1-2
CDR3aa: CASSLSLRSDYGYTF
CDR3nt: TGTGCCAGCAGCTTAAGTCTGAGATCGGACTATGGCTACACCTTC

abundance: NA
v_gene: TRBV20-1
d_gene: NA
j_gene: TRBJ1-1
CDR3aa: CSARDHRAPWTEAFF
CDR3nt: TGCAGTGCTAGAGACCACAGGGCCCCATGGACTGAAGCTTTCTTT

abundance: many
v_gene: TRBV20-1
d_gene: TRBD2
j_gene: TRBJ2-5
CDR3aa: CSGLAGPQETQYF
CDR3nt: TGCAGCGGACTAGCGGGGCCACAAGAGACCCAGTACTTC

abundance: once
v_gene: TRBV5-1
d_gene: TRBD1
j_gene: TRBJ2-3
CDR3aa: CASSLDSQGGTDTQYF
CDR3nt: TGCGCCAGCAGCTTGGACTCACAGGGGGGCACAGATACGCAGTATTTT

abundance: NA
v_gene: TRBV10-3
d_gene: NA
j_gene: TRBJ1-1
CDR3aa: CAITIRGVGTEAFF
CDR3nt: TGTGCCATCACTATACGGGGGGTGGGCACTGAAGCTTTCTTT

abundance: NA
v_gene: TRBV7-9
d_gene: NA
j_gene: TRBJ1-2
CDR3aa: CASSLVQNHGYTF
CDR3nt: TGTGCCAGCAGCTTAGTACAGAACCATGGCTACACCTTC

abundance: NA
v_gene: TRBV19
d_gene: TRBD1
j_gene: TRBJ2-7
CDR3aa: CASSRGTGALDEQYF
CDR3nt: TGTGCCAGTAGCCGGGGGACAGGAGCCCTCGACGAGCAGTACTTC

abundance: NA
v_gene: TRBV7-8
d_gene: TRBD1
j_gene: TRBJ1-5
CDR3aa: CASKPRGQGQPQHF
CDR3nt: TGTGCCAGTAAACCCAGGGGGCAAGGGCAGCCCCAGCATTTT

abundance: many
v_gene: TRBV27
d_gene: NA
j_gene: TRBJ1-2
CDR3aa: CASSWRGDGYTF
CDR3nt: TGTGCCAGCAGTTGGAGGGGGGATGGCTACACCTTC

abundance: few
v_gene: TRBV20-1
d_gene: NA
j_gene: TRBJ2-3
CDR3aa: CSARDWTLDTQYF
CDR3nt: TGCAGTGCTAGAGATTGGACCCTAGATACGCAGTATTTT

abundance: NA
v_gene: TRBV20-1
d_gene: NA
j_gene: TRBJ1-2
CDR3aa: CSARESGARYTF
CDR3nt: TGCAGTGCTAGGGAGTCGGGGGCCCGATACACCTTC

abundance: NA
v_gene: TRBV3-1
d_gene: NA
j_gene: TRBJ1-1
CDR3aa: CASSQTRGPRNTEAFF
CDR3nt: TGTGCCAGCAGCCAAACACGGGGGCCACGGAACACTGAAGCTTTCTTT

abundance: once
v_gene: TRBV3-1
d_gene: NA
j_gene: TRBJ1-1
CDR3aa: CASSLGGTCLEAFF
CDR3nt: TGTGCCAGCAGCCTCGGGGGCACCTGTCTTGAAGCTTTCTTT

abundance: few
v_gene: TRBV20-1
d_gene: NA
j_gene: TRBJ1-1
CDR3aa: CSARQEVTEAFF
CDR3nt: TGCAGTGCAAGACAGGAGGTGACTGAAGCTTTCTTT

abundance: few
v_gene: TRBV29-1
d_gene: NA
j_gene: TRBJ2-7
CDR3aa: CSTGQSSYEQYF
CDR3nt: TGCAGCACTGGACAGAGCTCCTACGAGCAGTACTTC

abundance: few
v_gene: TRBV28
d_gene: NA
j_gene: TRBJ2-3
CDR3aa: CASSLYGGGDDTDTQYF
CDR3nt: TGTGCCAGCAGTTTATACGGCGGGGGCGACGACACAGATACGCAGTATTTT

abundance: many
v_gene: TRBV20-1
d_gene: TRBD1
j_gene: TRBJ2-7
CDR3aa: CSATDRSYEQYF
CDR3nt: TGCAGTGCTACGGACAGGTCCTACGAGCAGTACTTC

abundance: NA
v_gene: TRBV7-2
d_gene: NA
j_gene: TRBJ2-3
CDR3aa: CASSPSKVLTDTQYF
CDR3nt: TGTGCCAGCAGCCCTAGTAAGGTCCTCACAGATACGCAGTATTTT

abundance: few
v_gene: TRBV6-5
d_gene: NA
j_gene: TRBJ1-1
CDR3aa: CASRVSLTLNTEAFF
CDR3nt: TGTGCCAGCAGGGTTAGCCTAACCTTGAACACTGAAGCTTTCTTT

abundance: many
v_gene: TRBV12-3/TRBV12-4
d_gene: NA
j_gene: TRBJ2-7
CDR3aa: CASSFGLNFGHEQYF
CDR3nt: TGTGCCAGCAGTTTCGGCCTCAACTTCGGACACGAGCAGTACTTC

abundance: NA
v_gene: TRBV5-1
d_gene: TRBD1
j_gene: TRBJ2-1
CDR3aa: CASSLWTGGSNEQFF
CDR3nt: TGCGCCAGCAGCCTCTGGACAGGGGGCTCCAATGAGCAGTTCTTC

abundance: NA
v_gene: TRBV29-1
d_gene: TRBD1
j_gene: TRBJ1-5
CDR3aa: CSVSLGQGGGSNQPQHF
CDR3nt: TGCAGCGTGTCCCTTGGACAGGGAGGAGGAAGCAATCAGCCCCAGCATTTT

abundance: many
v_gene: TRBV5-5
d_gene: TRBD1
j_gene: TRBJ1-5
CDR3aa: CASSYGTGNQPQHF
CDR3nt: TGTGCCAGCAGCTACGGGACAGGCAATCAGCCCCAGCATTTT

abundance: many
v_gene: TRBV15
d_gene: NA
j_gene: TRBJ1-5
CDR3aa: CATSQGAVGQPQHF
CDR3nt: TGTGCCACCAGCCAGGGAGCCGTTGGTCAGCCCCAGCATTTT

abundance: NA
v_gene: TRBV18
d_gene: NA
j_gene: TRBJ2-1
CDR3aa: CASSPSIGPGFQETQFF
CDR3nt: TGTGCCAGCTCACCATCTATCGGGCCAGGATTCCAAGAGACCCAGTTCTTC

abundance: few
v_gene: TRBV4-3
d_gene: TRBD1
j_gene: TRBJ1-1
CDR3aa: CASSQAGTGQTEAFF
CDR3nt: TGCGCCAGCAGCCAAGCCGGGACAGGGCAAACTGAAGCTTTCTTT

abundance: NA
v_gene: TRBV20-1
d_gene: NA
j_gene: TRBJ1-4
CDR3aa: CSVRPRGVDEKLFF
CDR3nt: TGCAGTGTGAGACCGAGAGGAGTCGACGAAAAACTGTTTTTT

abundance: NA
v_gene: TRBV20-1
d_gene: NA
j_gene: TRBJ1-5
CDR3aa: CSARSREPNQPQHF
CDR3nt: TGCAGTGCTAGATCGAGGGAACCCAATCAGCCCCAGCATTTT

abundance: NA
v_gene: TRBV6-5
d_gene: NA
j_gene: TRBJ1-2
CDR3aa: CASRTGTTYGYTF
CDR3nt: TGTGCCAGCAGAACCGGGACGACTTATGGCTACACCTTC